The clone carrying this T cell receptor beta chain has a single count. At one end, the junction sequence differs from germline, possibly due to a read error. This sample is part of a study of CD8 T cells in Susac syndrome. The germline CDR1 and CDR2 sequences are SEHNR and FQNEAQ (reference sequence). This CDR3 is built from 14 residues. TEMRA cells were FACS-enriched and CD8+ and CD4+ T cells negatively isolated. RNA, at about 0.45 to 1 ug, was reverse transcribed with random hexamers. An immunoSEQ multiplex PCR amplified TCR beta CDR3 over 54 Vbeta and 13 Jbeta. TCRdb re-called the immunoSEQ multiplex PCR reads through MiXCR, storing one row per CDR3 protein. The table has more than 200,000 distinct CDR3 sequences, 90% to 95% seen once.

Specimen: CD8+ T cells from PBMCs. V is TRBV7-9 and J is TRBJ1-3, with no clear D. The clonotype was recovered from a human donor with multiple sclerosis. The CDR3 DNA reads TGTGCCAGCAGCCTCCAGGTCTCTGAAAACACCATATATTTT. Amino acid sequence: CASSLQVSENTIYF.